Listed below are T cell receptor beta chains from one sample, sequenced in a study of blood T cell repertoires in COVID-19. The data were produced by immunoSEQ multiplex PCR, yet TCRdb's version contains in-frame clones alone and is incomplete. In the table there are about 90,000 clones, about 85% of which are singletons. Specimen: peripheral blood. These TCRs come from a woman between 65 and 79 years old with active or convalescent COVID-19. CDR3s include the opening cysteine and the closing phenylalanine or tryptophan. A D gene is named only where the DNA matches it firmly. Clone size appears in some rows only: once, few, many, or a class for an expanded clone.

clone_size j_call v_call d_call cdr3_aa cdr3_nt
- TRBJ2-2 TRBV7-9 TRBD2 CASSIAGGPTGELFF TGTGCCAGCAGCATAGCGGGGGGGCCCACCGGGGAGCTGTTTTTT
many TRBJ1-4 TRBV9 - CASSVRGEEKLFF TGTGCCAGCAGCGTACGGGGGGAAGAAAAACTGTTTTTT
- TRBJ2-3 TRBV15 TRBD2 CATSRDAGTSGVNTQYF TGTGCCACCAGCAGGGACGCCGGGACTAGCGGGGTAAATACGCAGTATTTT
- TRBJ1-2 TRBV19 - CASSSPGTSGGYGYTF TGTGCCAGTAGTTCCCCGGGGACCTCTGGGGGGTATGGCTACACCTTC
- TRBJ2-7 TRBV5-8 TRBD1 CASSLLTGGNPYEQYF TGTGCCAGCAGCCTACTTACAGGGGGCAATCCCTACGAGCAGTACTTC
- TRBJ2-7 TRBV27 TRBD1 CASSRTGGTSLSYEQYF TGTGCCAGCAGCCGGACAGGGGGCACCTCCCTCTCCTACGAGCAGTACTTC
- TRBJ2-5 TRBV10-3 TRBD1 CAIRPGQGAETQYF TGTGCCATCAGACCGGGACAGGGGGCTGAGACCCAGTACTTC
- TRBJ2-1 TRBV9 - CASSQNYNEQFF TGTGCCAGCAGCCAAAACTACAATGAGCAGTTCTTC
- TRBJ1-3 TRBV2 - CASSERGTSGNTIYF TGTGCCAGCAGTGAACGTGGGACATCTGGAAACACCATATATTTT
few TRBJ2-1 TRBV9 TRBD2 CASSALAGSSYNEQFF TGTGCCAGCAGCGCGTTAGCGGGTAGCTCCTACAATGAGCAGTTCTTC
- TRBJ1-2 TRBV6-2/TRBV6-3 TRBD1 CASSRDRGSSNYGYTF TGTGCCAGCAGCCGGGACAGGGGAAGTTCTAACTATGGCTACACCTTC
- TRBJ2-3 TRBV10-3 TRBD1 CAIRDRADTQYF TGTGCCATCAGGGACAGGGCAGATACGCAGTATTTT
- TRBJ1-2 TRBV6-5 - CASSRRPDRSYGYTF TGTGCCAGCAGTCGCCGTCCCGACAGGAGCTATGGCTACACCTTC
- TRBJ2-3 TRBV7-2 - CASSRLANTDTQYF TGTGCCAGCAGCCGCCTAGCCAACACAGATACGCAGTATTTT
- TRBJ1-4 TRBV3-1/TRBV3-2 TRBD1 CASSPTAQGSNEKLFF TGTGCCAGCAGCCCTACCGCACAGGGGAGCAATGAAAAACTGTTTTTT
few TRBJ2-6 TRBV5-5 - CASSSTQAGANVLTF TGTGCCAGCAGCTCGACACAGGCTGGGGCCAACGTCCTGACTTTC
- TRBJ1-2 TRBV20-1 - CSARVDTRVTF TGCAGTGCTAGAGTGGACACTCGTGTCACCTTC
- TRBJ1-2 TRBV15 - CATSKGGGLSYGYTF TGTGCCACCAGTAAAGGCGGGGGCCTTTCTTATGGCTACACCTTC
- TRBJ1-5 TRBV7-8 - CASSLGDYSNQPQHF TGTGCCAGCAGCTTAGGAGATTATAGCAATCAGCCCCAGCATTTT
- TRBJ1-1 TRBV28 TRBD1 CASIKRGPNTEAFF TGTGCCAGCATCAAGAGGGGGCCGAACACTGAAGCTTTCTTT
- TRBJ2-7 TRBV10-2 - CASSDLGQGNDEQYF TGCGCCAGCAGTGACTTAGGGCAGGGGAACGACGAGCAGTACTTC
- TRBJ2-1 TRBV24-1 - CATSARQSGSYNEQFF TGTGCCACCAGTGCAAGACAGTCAGGCTCCTACAATGAGCAGTTCTTC
- TRBJ2-2 TRBV2 - CASSEARTGELFF TGTGCCAGCAGTGAAGCGCGAACCGGGGAGCTGTTTTTT
- TRBJ2-3 TRBV2 TRBD2 CASKLLAGGSDTQYF TGTGCCAGCAAATTACTAGCGGGGGGCTCAGATACGCAGTATTTT
- TRBJ1-1 TRBV5-4 - CASNLGQGNTEAFF TGTGCCAGCAACTTGGGGCAGGGTAACACTGAAGCTTTCTTT
- TRBJ2-5 TRBV3-1/TRBV3-2 TRBD2 CASSQAGGPETQYF TGTGCCAGCAGCCAAGCGGGGGGGCCGGAGACCCAGTACTTC
- TRBJ2-7 TRBV5-4 - CASSLGADSNGYEQYF TGTGCCAGCAGCTTGGGGGCGGACAGTAACGGATACGAGCAGTACTTC
- TRBJ2-6 TRBV20-1 TRBD1 CSASGGTGGSLGANVLTF TGCAGTGCTAGTGGCGGGACAGGGGGCTCGCTTGGGGCCAACGTCCTGACTTTC
once TRBJ2-5 TRBV2 - CASSSGPLNNLKETQYF TGTGCCAGCAGTAGCGGGCCTCTGAACAACTTGAAAGAGACCCAGTACTTC
- TRBJ1-2 TRBV11-2 - CASSGFSVEGSNYGYTF TGTGCCAGCAGCGGGTTTAGTGTGGAGGGGAGTAACTATGGCTACACCTTC
- TRBJ1-3 TRBV7-2 TRBD1 CASSPQGTGLSGNTIYF TGTGCCAGCAGCCCACAAGGGACAGGGCTATCTGGAAACACCATATATTTT
- TRBJ2-3 TRBV21-1 - CASSKVAVSSDIKAGREQYF TGTGCCAGCAGCAAAGTCGCTGTTTCGTCGGACATTAAAGCGGGGCGGGAGCAGTATTTT
- TRBJ2-5 TRBV10-3 - CAISESTQETQYF TGTGCCATCAGTGAGTCGACTCAAGAGACCCAGTACTTC
- TRBJ2-7 TRBV3-1/TRBV3-2 - CASSQEWQVNEQYF TGTGCCAGCAGCCAAGAATGGCAGGTTAACGAGCAGTACTTC
- TRBJ1-2 TRBV9 TRBD1 CASSGVFHRGPYGYTF TGTGCCAGCAGCGGCGTATTTCACAGGGGCCCATACGGCTACACCTTC
- TRBJ2-7 TRBV27 TRBD2 CASIEGRGGLGEQYF TGTGCCAGCATTGAGGGCCGGGGGGGCCTTGGGGAGCAGTACTTC
- TRBJ2-5 TRBV11-2 - CASSFQDQETQYF TGTGCCAGCAGCTTTCAGGACCAAGAGACCCAGTACTTC
- TRBJ2-1 TRBV2 TRBD1 CASGGQGRNEQFF TGTGCCAGCGGGGGACAGGGTAGGAATGAGCAGTTCTTC
- TRBJ2-7 TRBV10-3 - CAISELQASSSYEQYF TGTGCCATCAGTGAGCTTCAGGCGTCAAGCTCCTACGAGCAGTACTTC
- TRBJ1-5 TRBV4-2 TRBD1 CASSRTGDPYSNQPQHF TGTGCCAGCAGCCGAACAGGGGACCCGTATAGCAATCAGCCCCAGCATTTT
- TRBJ2-1 TRBV18 TRBD1 CASSLQTDRVNAVF TGTGCCAGCTCACTCCAGACAGACAGGGTAAATGCTGTCTTC
- TRBJ1-1 TRBV9 - CASSRNSRGGAFF TGTGCCAGCAGTAGAAACTCGAGGGGGGGAGCTTTCTTT